Below are 21 T cell receptor beta chains sequenced from a single sample in a study of cytomegalovirus exposure and HLA in healthy donors. The PCR ran on 60 Vbeta and 13 Jbeta primers. Repertoires were generated with immunoSEQ multiplex PCR, while TCRdb's copy carries only in-frame clones and drops some. The repertoire holds approximately 100,000 clones, with less than 80% as singletons. The sample comprised PBMCs. All receptors come from a middle-aged woman in good health and CMV-seropositive.

The V and J genes are TRBV5-8 and TRBJ2-3; D is ambiguous. Germline lookup yields CDR1 SGHTS and CDR2 YDEGEE. The CDR3 has 14 residues. The ends were cut back, 5 bases at V and 0 bases at J, with 10 bases in the middle. The CDR3 DNA sequence: TGTGCCAGCAGTCTCGCTAGTAGCACAGATACGCAGTATTTT. It is translated as CASSLASSTDTQYF.

The chain links TRBV11-2 to TRBJ2-5, with 8 bases identical to TRBD2. The CDR3 is made up of 17 amino acids. V trimming: 5 bases; J trimming: 2 bases; junction bases outside the gene matches: 13. From germline, CDR1 is SGHAT and CDR2 FQNNGV. The chain's CDR3 is CASSALPRGRPQETQYF. For the CDR3, the DNA is TGTGCCAGCAGCGCCCTCCCCCGCGGGAGGCCACAAGAGACCCAGTACTTC.

V gene TRBV11-2 combines with J gene TRBJ2-1; the match to TRBD2 covers 10 bases. CDR1 and CDR2 (germline): SGHAT, FQNNGV. The J segment lost 5 bases and the V segment lost 2 bases, leaving 6 bases of the junction unmatched. The CDR3 spans 16 residues. As DNA, the CDR3 is TGTGCCAGCAGCTTATCGGCTAGCGGGAGTAACAATGAGCAGTTCTTC. The encoded protein is CASSLSASGSNNEQFF.

Concerning this clone: Germline is not matched at one junction end, which may reflect a read error. V usage is TRBV6-6 and J usage is TRBJ1-1; 11 positions agree with TRBD1. Germline-derived CDR1 and CDR2 are MNHNY and SVGAGI (reference sequence). The length of the CDR3 is 13 residues. CDR3 residues: CASGDRGNTGAFF. In DNA form, the CDR3 reads TGTGCCAGCGGGGACAGGGGGAACACTGGAGCTTTCTTT.

This clone turned up a few times. The chain combines TRBV6-6 with TRBJ2-3; 10 bases fit TRBD2. The CDR3 contains 15 residues. V lost 7 bases and J lost 2; bases outside the gene matches: 6. Germline CDR1 and CDR2: MNHNY and SVGAGI (reference sequence). The DNA for the CDR3 is TGTGCCAGCAACGTAGCGGGAGGATACACAGATACGCAGTATTTT. Translating gives CASNVAGGYTDTQYF.

This chain links TRBV7-9 with TRBJ2-1; 14 bases line up with TRBD2. The CDR3 is made up of 18 amino acids. The ends lost 5 bases at V and 4 bases at J; junction bases unmatched: 10. From germline, CDR1 is SEHNR and CDR2 FQNEAQ (reference sequence). The CDR3 coding sequence is TGTGCCAGCAGCCTCAACCGACTAGCGGGAGGGGGATACAATGAGCAGTTCTTC. It is translated as CASSLNRLAGGGYNEQFF.

This chain uses TRBV10-3 with TRBJ2-6; 8 bases agree with TRBD2. In germline, CDR1 is ENHRY, CDR2 SYGVKD. CDR3 length: 15 amino acids. With 3 bases clipped from V and 3 bases from J, the junction kept 1 base outside the gene matches. The CDR3 is CAISDLAGGANVLTF. CDR3 DNA: TGTGCCATCAGTGATCTAGCGGGTGGGGCCAACGTCCTGACTTTC.

Only one count was recorded for this clone. The genes are TRBV18 and TRBJ1-4, with D possibly TRBD1 on 5 matching bases. Germline CDR1 and CDR2: KGHSH and LQKENI. Between the trimmed V and J ends, which lost 5 bases and 4 bases, there was a span of 11 bases. This CDR3 contains 14 residues. The CDR3 nucleotides are TGTGCCAGCTCATTCGACAGTATTAATGAAAAACTGTTTTTT. Translated: CASSFDSINEKLFF.

This clone has just a few counts. CDR3 sequence: CASRDGTGHGKLFF. The CDR3 region has the DNA TGTGCCAGCAGAGACGGGACAGGGCACGGAAAACTGTTTTTT. The V call is TRBV2, the J call TRBJ1-4; 9 positions match TRBD1. Trimming cost V 6 bases and J 10 bases; bases outside gene matches: 9. Germline assignment: CDR1 SNHLY and CDR2 FYNNEI. The CDR3 loop spans 14 amino acids.

CDR3 loop: CASNSRQSHNEQYF. The CDR3 coding sequence is TGTGCCAGCAATAGTCGACAGTCCCATAACGAGCAGTACTTC. The chain is built from TRBV11-2 and TRBJ2-7, with a possible D match to TRBD1 (5 bases). The CDR3 sequence is 14 residues long. V dropped 7 bases and J dropped 5 bases, with 18 bases sitting between them. Germline loops: CDR1 SGHAT, CDR2 FQNNGV.

This clone appeared a single time. The chain couples TRBV9 to TRBJ2-5; 13 bases agree with TRBD2. This CDR3 spans 16 amino acids. The germline V gene has CDR1 SGDLS and CDR2 YYNGEE. J was trimmed by 0 bases and V by 4 bases; bases with no gene match: 3. The CDR3 spells CASSPGTSGNQETQYF. The DNA for the CDR3 is TGTGCCAGCAGCCCCGGGACTAGCGGGAACCAAGAGACCCAGTACTTC. Full variable domain (outside the CDR3, taken from reference TRBV9 and TRBJ2-5): DSGVTQTPKHLITATGQRVTLRCSPRSGDLSVYWYQQSLDQGLQFLIQYYNGEERAKGNILERFSAQQFPDLHSELNLSSLELGDSALYFCASSPGTSGNQETQYFGPGTRLLVL.

The V call is TRBV4-1, the J call TRBJ1-1; D is perhaps TRBD1 (5 bases). Per germline, CDR1 MGHRA and CDR2 YSYEKL. The V end lost 1 base, the J end lost 3 bases, and 12 bases lay between the germline ends. CDR3 length: 15 residues. The CDR3 DNA is TGCGCCAGCAGCCAAGTGGCCGGGGGGTACACTGAAGCTTTCTTT. It specifies CASSQVAGGYTEAFF.

The rearrangement joins TRBV14 to TRBJ2-1, with 7 bases lining up with TRBD1. The CDR3 loop spans 13 amino acids. Germline CDR1 and CDR2: SGHDN and FVKESK. V lost 4 bases and J lost 7; bases outside the gene matches: 4. The CDR3 sequence is CASSRRQGNEQFF. The CDR3 DNA follows: TGTGCCAGCAGCCGCAGACAGGGTAATGAGCAGTTCTTC.

This rearrangement joins TRBV11-1 to TRBJ1-1; possibly TRBD1 for D (6 bases). CDR1 and CDR2 from the germline V gene are SGHAT and FQDESV (reference sequence). This CDR3 has 14 residues. V was shortened by 5 bases and J by 3 bases, with 13 bases between the two germline ends. The CDR3 loop reads CASSDRRFDTEAFF. CDR3 sequence (DNA): TGTGCCAGCAGCGACAGGCGGTTTGACACTGAAGCTTTCTTT. The whole variable domain, remainder taken from reference TRBV11-1 and TRBJ1-1, is EAEVAQSPRYKITEKSQAVAFWCDPISGHATLYWYRQILGQGPELLVQFQDESVVDDSQLPKDRFSAERLKGVDSTLKIQPAELGDSAMYLCASSDRRFDTEAFFGQGTRLTVV.

Only one count was recorded for this clone. CDR3 nucleotide sequence: TGTGCCAGCAGCTTGTTATCAGGGGAGACCCAGTACTTC. This gives the protein CASSLLSGETQYF. The chain carries TRBV5-4 and TRBJ2-5; a possible D gene is TRBD1 (5 bases). The CDR3 totals 13 residues. V was clipped by 1 base and J by 5 bases, with 9 bases between them. CDR1 and CDR2 (germline): SGHNT, YYREEE (reference sequence).

V usage is TRBV6-5 and J usage is TRBJ2-7; D perhaps matches TRBD2 (6 bases). Trimming shortened V by 3 bases and J by 2 bases, and 11 bases separated the two germline ends. Per germline, CDR1 MNHEY and CDR2 SVGAGI. CDR3 length equals 14 residues. For the CDR3, the DNA is TGTGCCAGCAGTTATCGCGGGAAAACCTACGAGCAGTACTTC. Translation gives CASSYRGKTYEQYF.

CDR3 DNA: TGTGCCAGCGCGAGAGGGGAGGGATCGGACGAGCAGTACTTC. Encoded protein: CASARGEGSDEQYF. The chain joins TRBV2 to TRBJ2-7; TRBD2 matches at 7 bases. Germline CDR1 and CDR2: SNHLY and FYNNEI. This CDR3 has 14 residues. The J segment lost 5 bases and the V segment lost 8 bases, leaving 12 bases of the junction unmatched.

The chain couples TRBV18 to TRBJ1-5; the D gene is possibly TRBD1 (5 bases). Germline CDR1 is KGHSH and CDR2 is LQKENI. The CDR3 spans 13 residues. The germline V and J ends were trimmed by 5 bases and 4 bases, with 9 bases remaining between them. The CDR3 here is CASSFDRNQPQHF. CDR3 in DNA: TGTGCCAGCTCATTTGACAGAAATCAGCCCCAGCATTTT.

Details on this clone: Distinct nucleotide sequences in the sample also encode this CDR3. V is TRBV25-1 and J is TRBJ1-2; a weak D match, TRBD1 (5 bases). V was trimmed by 3 bases and J by 4 bases, leaving 9 bases between them. The CDR3 runs to 13 residues. Germline CDR1 is MGHDK and CDR2 is SYGVNS. CDR3 nucleotide sequence: TGTGCCAGCAGTGAGGAGGGGCCCTATGGCTACACCTTC. Protein sequence: CASSEEGPYGYTF.

The chain is built from TRBV21-1 and TRBJ1-1; TRBD1 was called by the table and not checked on the DNA. TRBV21-1 is a pseudogene. The CDR3 covers 17 residues. The CDR3 DNA reads as TGTGCCAGCAGCAAACCGGGACAGGGGTACATGAACACTGAAGCTTTCTTT. Its protein is CASSKPGQGYMNTEAFF.

This rearrangement joins TRBV5-6 to TRBJ2-2; the D gene is possibly TRBD2 (7 bases). This CDR3 has 16 residues. Germline CDR1 reads SGHDT; CDR2 reads YYEEEE. Trimming took off 4 bases at V and 5 bases at J, with 18 bases between the two ends. The CDR3 DNA follows: TGTGCCAGCAGCCCGGGGGGCGGGGAAATGACCGGGGAGCTGTTTTTT. Translated, it gives CASSPGGGEMTGELFF.